The 14 T cell receptor beta chains presented below share a single source sample, sequenced in a study of blood T cell repertoires in COVID-19. TCRdb's table, derived via immunoSEQ multiplex PCR, lists solely in-frame clones and lacks some. The data show 150,000 to 200,000 clones, 65% to 90% seen once. Sample: peripheral blood. The receptors here all came from a woman aged 40 to 50 with COVID-19, enrolled during active disease.

This chain links TRBV9 with TRBJ1-5; TRBD1 is a possible D gene (5 bases). Per the germline V gene, CDR1 is SGDLS and CDR2 is YYNGEE. The germline V and J ends were trimmed by 0 bases and 7 bases, with 14 bases remaining between them. The CDR3 is made up of 15 amino acids. The CDR3 region has the DNA TGTGCCAGCAGCGTAGATGGGCAGGGAGGGCAGCCCCAGCATTTT. This sequence encodes CASSVDGQGGQPQHF.

V and J are TRBV7-2 and TRBJ2-1; 7 nucleotides align to TRBD2. CDR1 and CDR2 from the germline V gene are SGHTA and FQGNSA. CDR3 length: 16 amino acids. V dropped 5 bases and J dropped 0; count of bases not matched to a gene: 7. In nucleotides, the CDR3 is TGTGCCAGCAGCGCCCTCGGGGGGAGCTCCTACAATGAGCAGTTCTTC. It encodes CASSALGGSSYNEQFF. The full variable domain, rest sourced from reference TRBV7-2 and TRBJ2-1, is GAGVSQSPSNKVTEKGKDVELRCDPISGHTALYWYRQSLGQGLEFLIYFQGNSAPDKSGLPSDRFSAERTGGSVSTLTIQRTQQEDSAVYLCASSALGGSSYNEQFFGPGTRLTVL.

In DNA form, the CDR3 reads TGTGCCACCCGGTCGGGCGGGAGTGAGACCCAGTACTTC. Protein sequence: CATRSGGSETQYF. The rearrangement joins TRBV27 to TRBJ2-5; TRBD2 aligns across 7 bases. The CDR3 has 13 amino acids. In germline, CDR1 is MNHEY, CDR2 SMNVEV (reference sequence). V was pared by 10 bases and J by 5 bases, with 10 bases of the junction left unmatched.

This sequence joins TRBV7-3 and TRBJ2-5, with 8 nucleotides matching TRBD1. Germline CDR1 is SGHTA and CDR2 is FQGTGA. The CDR3 has 13 amino acids. Trimming at V came to 8 bases and at J to 1 base, leaving 3 bases not matched to a gene. The DNA for the CDR3 is TGTGCCAGCGGCAGGGGGCCCCAAGAGACCCAGTACTTC. It codes for CASGRGPQETQYF.

The sample holds a few counts of this clone. V gene TRBV11-2 combines with J gene TRBJ2-1, with 7 bases identical to TRBD1. This CDR3 is 15 amino acids long. Germline V gene sequence: CDR1 SGHAT, CDR2 FQNNGV. V was pared by 2 bases and J by 4 bases, with 5 bases of the junction left unmatched. The CDR3 coding sequence is TGTGCCAGCAGCTTAAGACAGGGATCTTACAATGAGCAGTTCTTC. It is translated as CASSLRQGSYNEQFF.

This chain connects TRBV9 to TRBJ2-5; 12 nucleotides line up with TRBD2. Germline V gene sequence: CDR1 SGDLS, CDR2 YYNGEE. V trimming: 3 bases; J trimming: 5 bases; junction bases outside the gene matches: 5. There are 15 residues in the CDR3. The CDR3 DNA sequence: TGTGCCAGCAGCGCTAGCGGGGGGGCCGAGGAGACCCAGTACTTC. Its protein is CASSASGGAEETQYF.

V gene TRBV14 combines with J gene TRBJ2-7; D remains ambiguous. V was shortened by 1 base and J by 2 bases, with 6 bases between the two germline ends. In germline, CDR1 is SGHDN, CDR2 FVKESK. The CDR3 has 13 amino acids. CDR3 amino acids: CASSQGPAYEQYV. CDR3 DNA: TGTGCCAGCAGCCAAGGTCCTGCCTACGAGCAGTACGTC.

The V call is TRBV14, the J call TRBJ2-7; TRBD2 might be the D (6 bases). The CDR3 contains 14 residues. From germline, CDR1 is SGHDN and CDR2 FVKESK. Trimming took off 3 bases at V and 1 base at J, with 10 bases between the two ends. Here the CDR3 reads CASSHWGESYEQYV. The DNA of the CDR3 is TGTGCCAGCAGCCACTGGGGGGAATCCTACGAGCAGTACGTC.

The chain carries TRBV9 and TRBJ1-4; tentatively, D is TRBD1 (6 bases). The V and J ends lost 5 bases and 8 bases respectively, with 13 bases between them. Germline V gene lookup returns CDR1 SGDLS and CDR2 YYNGEE. The CDR3 has 13 amino acids. The CDR3 nucleotides are TGTGCCAGCAGTCCGGACAGCCAAGAAAAACTGTTTTTT. This translates into CASSPDSQEKLFF.

CDR3 nucleotides: TGTGCCAGTAAGGAACTAGCGGGGGTAACAGATACGCAGTATTTT. Amino acids: CASKELAGVTDTQYF. This chain links TRBV19 with TRBJ2-3; the match to TRBD2 covers 11 bases. CDR3 size: 15 residues. Germline loops: CDR1 LNHDA, CDR2 SQIVND (reference sequence). Germline trimming cut 7 bases from V and 3 bases from J; bases unmatched to any gene: 6.

The gene calls are TRBV6-5 and TRBJ2-2, with TRBD1 matching 9 bases. CDR1 is MNHEY, CDR2 SVGAGI, per germline. Trimming cost V 4 bases and J 6 bases; bases outside gene matches: 3. The CDR3 length is 14 residues. CDR3 residues: CASSSGQGAGELFF. DNA of the CDR3: TGTGCCAGCAGTTCGGGACAGGGCGCCGGGGAGCTGTTTTTT.

The CDR3 nucleotides read TGCGCCAGCAGCCAAGAAGGTACTAGCGGGAGGGCCGGGGCGCAGTTCTTC. It codes for CASSQEGTSGRAGAQFF. The rearrangement links TRBV4-1 to TRBJ2-1; 13 bases fit TRBD2. The germline V gene has CDR1 MGHRA and CDR2 YSYEKL. CDR3 length equals 17 residues. The ends lost 0 bases at V and 12 bases at J; junction bases unmatched: 11.

The J gene is TRBJ1-2, the V gene TRBV6-5; perhaps TRBD1 as D (6 bases). Trimming left V 2 bases short and J 2 bases short, with 6 bases between. The CDR3 loop spans 13 amino acids. The V gene's germline CDR1 is MNHEY and CDR2 SVGAGI. The CDR3 here is CASSYGQNYGYTF. The CDR3 region has the DNA TGTGCCAGCAGTTACGGACAGAACTATGGCTACACCTTC.

This clone was observed a handful of times. The chain combines TRBV2 with TRBJ1-5; D uncertain. CDR1 and CDR2 from the germline V gene are SNHLY and FYNNEI. The CDR3 is 14 amino acids. The V gene lost 2 bases and the J gene lost 0 bases, with 5 bases spanning the gap. The CDR3, as DNA: TGTGCCAGCAGTGAAACTAATAGCAATCAGCCCCAGCATTTT. Translated: CASSETNSNQPQHF.